This T cell receptor (beta chain) was sequenced during a study of cytomegalovirus exposure and HLA in healthy donors. This CDR3 has 12 residues. The J segment lost 4 bases and the V segment lost 5 bases, leaving 0 bases of the junction unmatched. CDR1 MNHEY and CDR2 SVGAGI come from the germline V gene. 60 Vbeta and 13 Jbeta primers were used in PCR. Sequenced by immunoSEQ multiplex PCR; TCRdb stores in-frame clones only, minus some. The sample lists 210,000 or so clones; around 84% were seen once. The clonotype comes from a girl aged 2 to 10 in good health and CMV-seronegative. The sequenced sample consisted of PBMCs. This rearrangement joins TRBV6-5 to TRBJ1-2; 8 positions match TRBD1. CDR3 in amino acids: CASSDRGYGYTF. The DNA for the CDR3 is TGTGCCAGCAGTGACAGGGGCTATGGCTACACCTTC.